Presented here are 17 T cell receptor beta chains from one specimen sequenced in a study of blood T cell repertoires in COVID-19. This table comes from immunoSEQ multiplex PCR, and its TCRdb copy is limited to in-frame clones, with some not included. The sample holds hundreds of thousands of clones, 90% seen once. Sequenced material: PBMCs or T cells enriched from blood (not recorded which). These receptors were collected from a man aged 25-40 years who had been exposed to COVID-19.

The rearrangement uses TRBV29-1 and TRBJ1-1, with TRBD1 identical over 8 bases. The CDR3 spans 14 residues. In germline, CDR1 is SQVTM, CDR2 ANQGSEA. V was pared by 6 bases and J by 4 bases, with 10 bases of the junction left unmatched. The CDR3 DNA follows: TGCAGCGTCTTCGCCAGGGGGCAGGGCACTGAAGCTTTCTTT. Encoded protein: CSVFARGQGTEAFF.

This chain links TRBV15 with TRBJ2-2; no clear D. CDR1 LNHNV and CDR2 YYDKDF come from the germline V gene (reference sequence). V lost 0 bases and J 0 bases, leaving 8 bases between the germline ends. This CDR3 has 16 amino acids. The CDR3 loop reads CATSREAVSNTGELFF. DNA for the CDR3: TGTGCCACCAGCAGAGAGGCAGTCTCGAACACCGGGGAGCTGTTTTTT.

V and J are TRBV3-1 (or the pseudogene TRBV3-2) and TRBJ1-6; D remains unclear. This CDR3 spans 15 amino acids. The germline CDR1 and CDR2 sequences are LGHDT and YNNKEL (reference sequence). The V and J ends lost 1 base and 7 bases respectively, with 11 bases between them. The DNA for the CDR3 is TGTGCCAGCAGCCAAGGTCGACACTTGAATTCACCCCTCCACTTT. It is translated as CASSQGRHLNSPLHF.

V usage is TRBV5-5 and J usage is TRBJ2-1; 10 bases are a match to TRBD2. CDR1 is SGHKS, CDR2 YYEKEE, per germline (reference sequence). Unmatched junction bases numbered 5, after V lost 4 bases and J lost 4 bases. CDR3 length equals 15 residues. The CDR3 protein is CASSPGLAPYNEQFF. The CDR3 region has the DNA TGTGCCAGCAGCCCGGGACTAGCGCCGTACAATGAGCAGTTCTTC. Combining the CDR3 with reference TRBV5-5 and TRBJ2-1 gives the whole variable domain DAGVTQSPTHLIKTRGQQVTLRCSPISGHKSVSWYQQVLGQGPQFIFQYYEKEERGRGNFPDRFSARQFPNYSSELNVNALLLGDSALYLCASSPGLAPYNEQFFGPGTRLTVL.

DNA of the CDR3: TGTGCCAGCAGTTCGACGCTGACAGGTCTGAATTCACCCCTCCACTTT. It codes for CASSSTLTGLNSPLHF. The chain employs TRBV6-2 or TRBV6-3 and TRBJ1-6; D might be TRBD1 (6 bases). Per the germline V gene, CDR1 is MNHEY and CDR2 is SVGEGT. Trimming removed 4 bases from V and 7 bases from J, with 17 bases in between. The CDR3 totals 16 residues.

This clone was detected once. The rearrangement links TRBV2 to TRBJ2-3; 11 nucleotides align to TRBD1. The CDR3 sequence is 15 residues long. CDR1 and CDR2 from the germline V gene are SNHLY and FYNNEI. With V trimmed by 6 bases and J by 4 bases, 6 bases remained unmatched. The CDR3 region is CASSVGQGVPDTQYF. The CDR3, as DNA: TGTGCCAGCAGCGTGGGACAGGGGGTCCCAGATACGCAGTATTTT.

The gene calls are TRBV18 and TRBJ1-2, with D hard to call. The germline gives CDR1 KGHSH, CDR2 LQKENI. The CDR3 runs to 14 residues. Trimming cost V 2 bases and J 5 bases, with 12 bases left between them. CDR3 residues: CASSPTPSGYGYTF. CDR3 DNA: TGTGCCAGCTCACCAACCCCTTCGGGGTATGGCTACACCTTC.

The chain combines TRBV7-9 with TRBJ2-7; D is unclear. There are 14 residues in the CDR3. Germline CDR1 SEHNR, CDR2 FQNEAQ (reference sequence). The V and J ends lost 1 base and 4 bases respectively, with 11 bases between them. Here the CDR3 DNA reads TGTGCCAGCAGCTTAGGCGCATCAGGATACGAGCAGTACTTC. Its translation: CASSLGASGYEQYF.

V usage is TRBV5-1 and J usage is TRBJ1-1; D perhaps matches TRBD1 (5 bases). The CDR3 contains 16 residues. Trimming took off 0 bases at V and 0 bases at J, with 12 bases between the two ends. Germline CDR1 reads SGHRS; CDR2 reads YFSETQ. The CDR3 region is CASSLERPGVNTEAFF. The CDR3 DNA is TGCGCCAGCAGCTTGGAACGCCCGGGGGTGAACACTGAAGCTTTCTTT.

V usage is TRBV4-2 and J usage is TRBJ1-5; no clear D gene. The CDR3 covers 14 residues. CDR1 and CDR2 (germline): LGHNA, YNFKEQ. Trimming removed 0 bases from V and 1 base from J, with 4 bases in between. In DNA, the CDR3 is TGTGCCAGCAGCCAAGATGGCAGCAATCAGCCCCAGCATTTT. This encodes CASSQDGSNQPQHF.

J is TRBJ2-7 and V is TRBV5-5; TRBD1 matches at 7 bases. V shed 0 bases, J shed 3 bases, and the junction held 3 bases outside the gene matches. Looked up from germline, CDR1 is SGHKS and CDR2 is YYEKEE (reference sequence). CDR3 size: 14 residues. CDR3 loop: CASSLGQGHYEQYF. The CDR3 DNA is TGTGCCAGCAGCTTGGGACAGGGACACTACGAGCAGTACTTC.

The J gene is TRBJ2-5, the V gene TRBV6-2 or TRBV6-3; TRBD2 aligns across 11 bases. CDR1 MNHEY and CDR2 SVGEGT come from the germline V gene. This CDR3 comprises 17 residues. J gave up 1 base and V 2 bases, and 6 bases lay outside the gene matches. The CDR3: CASSYPRLAGIQETQYF. The CDR3, as DNA: TGTGCCAGCAGTTACCCCAGACTAGCGGGGATCCAAGAGACCCAGTACTTC.

The genes are TRBV6-5 and TRBJ2-7, with D possibly matching TRBD1 (6 bases). Between the trimmed V and J ends, which lost 7 bases and 6 bases, there was a span of 19 bases. The CDR3 has 14 amino acids. Per the germline V gene, CDR1 is MNHEY and CDR2 is SVGAGI. CDR3 DNA sequence: TGTGCCAGCATTAGAAGGACAGATCTCTCCGAGCAGTACTTC. It codes for CASIRRTDLSEQYF.

V gene TRBV5-4 combines with J gene TRBJ2-1, with 15 bases identical to TRBD2. Germline V gene sequence: CDR1 SGHNT, CDR2 YYREEE (reference sequence). The junction had 2 bases not matched to a gene; V was cut back by 4 bases and J by 0 bases. This CDR3 has 17 residues. This CDR3 is CASSGLAGGSSYNEQFF. DNA of the CDR3: TGTGCCAGCAGCGGACTAGCGGGGGGGAGCTCCTACAATGAGCAGTTCTTC.

This clone was counted a single time. This sequence joins TRBV11-2 and TRBJ1-2, with no clear D. The germline gives CDR1 SGHAT, CDR2 FQNNGV. The V end lost 1 base, the J end lost 3 bases, and 12 bases lay between the germline ends. The CDR3 length is 15 residues. CDR3 loop: CASSLVGSGDYGYTF. CDR3 DNA: TGTGCCAGCAGCTTAGTGGGTTCCGGGGACTATGGCTACACCTTC.

This chain links TRBV19 with TRBJ1-1; D is undetermined. The CDR3 runs 14 residues. Germline V gene sequence: CDR1 LNHDA, CDR2 SQIVND (reference sequence). V dropped 3 bases and J dropped 4 bases, with 12 bases sitting between them. The CDR3 nucleotides are TGTGCCAGTAGTATTGTTTCTGGGAGCACTGAAGCTTTCTTT. Amino acid sequence: CASSIVSGSTEAFF. The full variable domain, in which reference TRBV19 and TRBJ1-1 provide the parts outside the CDR3, is DGGITQSPKYLFRKEGQNVTLSCEQNLNHDAMYWYRQDPGQGLRLIYYSQIVNDFQKGDIAEGYSVSREKKESFPLTVTSAQKNPTAFYLCASSIVSGSTEAFFGQGTRLTVV.

The chain has TRBV6-2 or TRBV6-3 and TRBJ2-1; TRBD1 agrees at 7 bases. The CDR3 totals 15 residues. V dropped 5 bases and J dropped 7; count of bases not matched to a gene: 11. CDR1 is MNHEY and CDR2 is SVGEGT in the germline V gene. CDR3 in DNA: TGTGCCAGCAGTCTCACCGGGACAGTCCAAAATGAGCAGTTCTTC. The encoded protein is CASSLTGTVQNEQFF.